This T cell receptor beta chain was captured by sequencing in a study of blood T cells in healthy people across ages. Overall study findings and caveats: Getting older went along with TCR beta diversity per million T cells dropping roughly linearly.

The germline V and J ends were trimmed by 1 base and 0 bases, with 10 bases remaining between them. CDR1 is SQVTM and CDR2 is ANQGSEA in the germline V gene. CDR3 size: 14 residues. This clonotype appeared many times. What it recognizes is unknown. Donors gave roughly 10 milliliters of peripheral blood apiece. Combining a sample-barcoded 5' primer with a J-beta primer mix, a second PCR ran for about 7 to 12 cycles. TCRdb ran MiXCR on the 5' RACE reads and lists one entry per CDR3 protein. The sample has around 1,100,000 distinct CDR3 sequences; 35% to 45% are singletons. The sequence was collected from a young man in good health. This chain uses TRBV29-1 with TRBJ2-7; the D gene is possibly TRBD2 (5 bases). The sample taken for sequencing was blood. The CDR3 is CSVEGTLGSYEQYF. CDR3 nucleotides: TGCAGCGTTGAAGGGACTCTGGGCTCCTACGAGCAGTACTTC.